This TCR beta chain was profiled in a study of T-cell memory formation after mild COVID-19. The overall study: Clusters were largely donor specific. Study-level points and caveats: Nothing confirmed that second-wave clones peaking on day 37 were specific for SARS-CoV-2. Clones contracting day 15 to 85 were balanced CD4/CD8; later expanders leaned CD4+. CD4+ clones that contracted lay mainly in CM and EM; CD8+ ones lay in EMRA.

The germline V gene has CDR1 SGDLS and CDR2 YYNGEE. The CDR3 extends over 15 amino acids. V lost 9 bases to trimming and J lost 4 bases, with 19 bases between them. About this clonotype: The antigen remains unidentified.

TCRdb fed the 5' RACE reads into MiXCR, producing one record per CDR3 protein. This sample has around 450,000 distinct CDR3 sequences, with 24% found just once. This sequence originates from an adult woman who had mild COVID-19 (a few samples of this study predate the infection). Cell type and time point are not known. Sequenced input: PBMCs or a T cell subset sorted from them (not recorded which). This chain uses TRBV9 with TRBJ2-2, with D tentatively TRBD2 (7 bases). The CDR3 coding sequence is TGTGCCACTTCACTGGGGGGGGCCGGCACCGGGGAGCTGTTTTTT. Translated: CATSLGGAGTGELFF.